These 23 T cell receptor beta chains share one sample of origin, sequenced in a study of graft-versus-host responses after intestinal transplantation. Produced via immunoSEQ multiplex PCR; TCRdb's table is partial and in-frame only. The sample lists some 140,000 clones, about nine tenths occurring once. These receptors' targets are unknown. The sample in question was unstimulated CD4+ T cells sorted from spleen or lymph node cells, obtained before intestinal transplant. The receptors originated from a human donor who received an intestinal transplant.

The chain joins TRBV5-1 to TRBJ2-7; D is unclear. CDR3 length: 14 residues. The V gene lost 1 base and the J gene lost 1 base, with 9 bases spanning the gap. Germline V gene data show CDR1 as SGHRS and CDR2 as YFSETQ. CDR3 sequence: CASSLRSGSYEQYF. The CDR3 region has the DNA TGCGCCAGCAGCTTGAGAAGTGGATCCTACGAGCAGTACTTC.

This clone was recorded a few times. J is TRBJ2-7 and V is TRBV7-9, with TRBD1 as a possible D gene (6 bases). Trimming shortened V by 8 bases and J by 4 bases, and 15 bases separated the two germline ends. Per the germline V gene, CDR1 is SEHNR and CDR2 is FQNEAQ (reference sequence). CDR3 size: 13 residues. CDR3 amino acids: CASGPRDNYEQYF. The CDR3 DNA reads TGTGCCAGCGGACCGAGGGACAATTACGAGCAGTACTTC.

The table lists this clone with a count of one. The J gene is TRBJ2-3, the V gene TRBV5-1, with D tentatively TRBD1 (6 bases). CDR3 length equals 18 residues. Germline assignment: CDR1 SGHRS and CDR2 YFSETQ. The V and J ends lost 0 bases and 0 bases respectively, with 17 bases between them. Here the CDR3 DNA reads TGCGCCAGCAGCTTGGTCAGGGGCGGCACCTCTAGCACAGATACGCAGTATTTT. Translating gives CASSLVRGGTSSTDTQYF.

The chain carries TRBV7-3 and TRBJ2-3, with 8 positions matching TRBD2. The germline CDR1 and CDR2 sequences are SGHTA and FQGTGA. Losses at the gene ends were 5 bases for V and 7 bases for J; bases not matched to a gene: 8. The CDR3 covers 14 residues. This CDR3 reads CASSISGSGNTQYF. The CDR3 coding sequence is TGTGCCAGCAGCATAAGCGGGAGCGGCAATACGCAGTATTTT.

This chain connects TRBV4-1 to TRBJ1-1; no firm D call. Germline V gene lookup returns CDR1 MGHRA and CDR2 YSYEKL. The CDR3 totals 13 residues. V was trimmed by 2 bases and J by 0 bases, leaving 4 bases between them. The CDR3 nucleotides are TGCGCCAGCAGCCAATTGCTGAACACTGAAGCTTTCTTT. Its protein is CASSQLLNTEAFF.

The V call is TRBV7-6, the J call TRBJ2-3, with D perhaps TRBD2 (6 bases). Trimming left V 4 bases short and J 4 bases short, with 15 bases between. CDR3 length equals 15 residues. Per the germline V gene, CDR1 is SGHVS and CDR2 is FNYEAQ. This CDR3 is CASSSTSFEADTQYF. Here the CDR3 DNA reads TGTGCCAGCAGCTCTACTAGCTTCGAGGCAGATACGCAGTATTTT.

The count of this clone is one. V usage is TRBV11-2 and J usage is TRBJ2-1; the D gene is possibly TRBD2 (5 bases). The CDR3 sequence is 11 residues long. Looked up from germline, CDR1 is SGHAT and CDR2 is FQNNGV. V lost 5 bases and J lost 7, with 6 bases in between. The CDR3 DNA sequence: TGTGCCAGCAGCCGCGGGAATGAGCAGTTCTTC. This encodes CASSRGNEQFF.

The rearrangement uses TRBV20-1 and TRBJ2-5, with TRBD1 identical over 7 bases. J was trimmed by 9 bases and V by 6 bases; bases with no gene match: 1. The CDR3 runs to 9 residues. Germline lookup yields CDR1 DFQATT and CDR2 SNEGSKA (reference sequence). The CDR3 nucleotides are TGCAGTGCCGACAGGGCCCAGTACTTC. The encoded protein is CSADRAQYF.

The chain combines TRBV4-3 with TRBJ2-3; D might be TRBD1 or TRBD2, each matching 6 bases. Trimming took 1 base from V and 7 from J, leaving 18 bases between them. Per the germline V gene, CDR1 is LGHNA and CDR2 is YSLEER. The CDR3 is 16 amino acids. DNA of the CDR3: TGCGCCAGCAGCCAAGGTTGGGCGGGACAAGCTTATACGCAGTATTTT. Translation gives CASSQGWAGQAYTQYF.

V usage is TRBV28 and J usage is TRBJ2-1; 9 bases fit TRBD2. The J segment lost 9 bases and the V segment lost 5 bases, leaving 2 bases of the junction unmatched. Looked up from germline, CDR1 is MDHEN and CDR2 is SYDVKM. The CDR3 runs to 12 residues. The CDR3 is CASSPLAGEQFF. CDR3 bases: TGTGCCAGCAGTCCACTAGCGGGTGAGCAGTTCTTC.

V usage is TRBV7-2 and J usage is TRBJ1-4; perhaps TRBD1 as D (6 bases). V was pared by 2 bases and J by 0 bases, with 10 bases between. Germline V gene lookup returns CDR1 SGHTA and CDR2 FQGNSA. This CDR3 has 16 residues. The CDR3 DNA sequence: TGTGCCAGCAGCTTACGGACAGTTGCAACTAATGAAAAACTGTTTTTT. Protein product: CASSLRTVATNEKLFF.

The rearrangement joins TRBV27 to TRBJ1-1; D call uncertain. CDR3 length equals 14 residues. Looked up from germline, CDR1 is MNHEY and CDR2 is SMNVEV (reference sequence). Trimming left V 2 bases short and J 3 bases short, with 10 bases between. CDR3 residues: CASSLGGRDTEAFF. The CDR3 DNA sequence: TGTGCCAGCAGTTTAGGAGGTAGGGACACTGAAGCTTTCTTT.

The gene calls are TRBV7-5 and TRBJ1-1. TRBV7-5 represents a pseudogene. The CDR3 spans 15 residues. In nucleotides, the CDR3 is TGTGCCAGAAGCTTATTGGTAGCGATGAACACTGAAGCTTTCTTT. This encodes CARSLLVAMNTEAFF.

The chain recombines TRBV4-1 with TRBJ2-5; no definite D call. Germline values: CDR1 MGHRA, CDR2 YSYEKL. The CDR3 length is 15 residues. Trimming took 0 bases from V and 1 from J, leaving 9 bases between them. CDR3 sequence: CASSQDWRIQETQYF. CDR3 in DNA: TGCGCCAGCAGCCAAGATTGGCGCATCCAAGAGACCCAGTACTTC.

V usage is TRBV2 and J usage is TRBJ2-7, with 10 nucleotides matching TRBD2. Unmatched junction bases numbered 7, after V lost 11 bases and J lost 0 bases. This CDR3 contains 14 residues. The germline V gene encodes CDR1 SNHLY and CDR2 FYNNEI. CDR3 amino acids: CAGQTSGLSYEQYF. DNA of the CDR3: TGTGCCGGTCAGACTAGCGGGCTCTCCTACGAGCAGTACTTC.

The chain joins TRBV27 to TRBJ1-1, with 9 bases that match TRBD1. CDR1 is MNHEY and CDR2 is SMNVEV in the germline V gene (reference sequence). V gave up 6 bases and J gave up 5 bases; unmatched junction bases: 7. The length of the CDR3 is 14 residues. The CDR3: CASRAPDRGTEAFF. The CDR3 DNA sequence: TGTGCCAGCAGGGCCCCGGACAGGGGAACTGAAGCTTTCTTT.

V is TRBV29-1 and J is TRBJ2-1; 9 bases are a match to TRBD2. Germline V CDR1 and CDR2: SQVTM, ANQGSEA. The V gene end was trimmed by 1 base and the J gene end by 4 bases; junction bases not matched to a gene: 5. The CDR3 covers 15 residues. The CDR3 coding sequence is TGCAGCGTTGAAGGTCGGCTAGCGGGATACAATGAGCAGTTCTTC. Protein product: CSVEGRLAGYNEQFF.

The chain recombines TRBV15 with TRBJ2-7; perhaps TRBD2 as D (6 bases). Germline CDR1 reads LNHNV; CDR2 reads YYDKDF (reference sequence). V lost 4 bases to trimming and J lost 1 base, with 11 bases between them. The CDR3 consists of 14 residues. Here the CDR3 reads CATSTRGNSYEQYF. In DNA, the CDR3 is TGTGCCACCAGCACCCGCGGGAATTCCTACGAGCAGTACTTC.

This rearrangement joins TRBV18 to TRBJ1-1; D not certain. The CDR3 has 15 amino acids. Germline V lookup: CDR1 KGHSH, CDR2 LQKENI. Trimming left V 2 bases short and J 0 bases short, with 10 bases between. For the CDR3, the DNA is TGTGCCAGCTCACCAATGGAGGGCGTGAACACTGAAGCTTTCTTT. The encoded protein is CASSPMEGVNTEAFF.

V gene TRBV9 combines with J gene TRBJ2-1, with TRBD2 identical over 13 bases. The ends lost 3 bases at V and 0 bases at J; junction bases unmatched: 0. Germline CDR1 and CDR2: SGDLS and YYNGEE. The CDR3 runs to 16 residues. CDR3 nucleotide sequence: TGTGCCAGCAGCGGGACTAGCGGGAGCTCCTACAATGAGCAGTTCTTC. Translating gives CASSGTSGSSYNEQFF.

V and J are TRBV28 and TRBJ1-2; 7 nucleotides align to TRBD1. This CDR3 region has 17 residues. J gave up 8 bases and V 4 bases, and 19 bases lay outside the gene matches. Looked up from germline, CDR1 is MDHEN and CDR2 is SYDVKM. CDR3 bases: TGTGCCAGCAGTTCAGAAACGCCGGGACAGAAAACTATGGGCTACACCTTC. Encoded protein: CASSSETPGQKTMGYTF.

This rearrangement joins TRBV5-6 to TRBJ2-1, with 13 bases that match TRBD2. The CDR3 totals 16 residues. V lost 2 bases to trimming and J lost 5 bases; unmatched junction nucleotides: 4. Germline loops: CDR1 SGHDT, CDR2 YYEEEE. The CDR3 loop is CASSLPGLAGDNEQFF. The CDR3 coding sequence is TGTGCCAGCAGCTTACCCGGACTAGCGGGGGACAATGAGCAGTTCTTC.

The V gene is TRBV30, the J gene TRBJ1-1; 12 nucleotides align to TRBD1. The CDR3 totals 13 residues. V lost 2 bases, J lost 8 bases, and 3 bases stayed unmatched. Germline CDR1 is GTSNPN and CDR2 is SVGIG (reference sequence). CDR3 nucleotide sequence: TGTGCCTGGAGTCCCGGGACAGGGGGCGAAGCTTTCTTT. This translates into CAWSPGTGGEAFF.